This is a list of T cell receptor beta chains from one sample in a study of T cell responses to AZD1222 COVID-19 vaccine. Sequencing used immunoSEQ multiplex PCR; TCRdb keeps in-frame clones, though not all of them. The sample lists about 92,000 clones, 91% occurring once. Sequences were derived from peripheral blood, sampled on day 0 of AZD1222 vaccination. The source is an adult in good health. The CDR3 runs from the conserved cysteine through the conserved F or W. The D gene is left open where the match is weak. Only part of the rows carry a size: once, few, many, or a class if the clone is expanded.

>TRBV11-3|TRBJ1-6|once|.
CASSLSLRHHYNSPLHF
TGTGCCAGCAGCTTATCCCTCCGGCACCACTATAATTCACCCCTCCACTTT
>TRBV19|TRBJ1-5|.|TRBD1
CASSIGDRGNQPQHF
TGTGCCAGTAGTATAGGGGACAGGGGCAATCAGCCCCAGCATTTT
>TRBV18|TRBJ1-2|.|.
CASLNRNSYYGYTF
TGTGCCAGCTTAAACAGGAATTCGTACTATGGCTACACCTTC
>TRBV7-3|TRBJ2-1|once|.
CASSPDHYYNEQFF
TGTGCCAGCAGCCCCGACCATTACTACAATGAGCAGTTCTTC
>TRBV10-3|TRBJ1-1|.|.
CAISNTGLENTEAFF
TGTGCCATCAGCAACACAGGGTTAGAGAACACTGAAGCTTTCTTT
>TRBV5-1|TRBJ2-1|.|.
CASSLQASYNEQFF
TGCGCCAGCAGCTTACAGGCTTCCTACAATGAGCAGTTCTTC
>TRBV5-1|TRBJ2-7|.|TRBD1
CASSVQTGVDEQYF
TGCGCCAGCAGCGTACAAACAGGGGTAGACGAGCAGTACTTC
>TRBV6-5|TRBJ1-2|.|.
CASSYGARTYGYTF
TGTGCCAGCAGTTACGGGGCCAGGACTTATGGCTACACCTTC
>TRBV6-5|TRBJ1-1|.|TRBD1
CASSATGDTEAFF
TGTGCCAGCAGCGCGACAGGGGACACTGAAGCTTTCTTT
>TRBV5-4|TRBJ2-7|once|.
CASSYGVSYEQYF
TGTGCCAGCAGCTACGGGGTCTCCTACGAGCAGTACTTC
>TRBV5-1|TRBJ1-6|.|.
CASSLESRQKNSPLHF
TGCGCCAGCAGCTTGGAGTCTAGGCAGAAGAATTCACCCCTCCACTTT
>TRBV6-4|TRBJ1-4|.|.
CASSEQENEKLFF
TGTGCCAGCAGTGAGCAGGAGAATGAAAAACTGTTTTTT
>TRBV6-5|TRBJ2-2|.|TRBD2
CASRLAGRTGELFF
TGTGCCAGCCGACTAGCGGGTCGTACCGGGGAGCTGTTTTTT
>TRBV3-1/TRBV3-2|TRBJ2-1|.|.
CASSQVQHNEQFF
TGTGCCAGCAGCCAAGTGCAGCACAATGAGCAGTTCTTC
>TRBV30|TRBJ1-2|.|.
CAWSVQGPYGYTF
TGTGCCTGGAGTGTACAGGGACCCTATGGCTACACCTTC
>TRBV4-1|TRBJ2-3|.|.
CASSPSFSDTQYF
TGCGCCAGCAGCCCCAGTTTCTCAGATACGCAGTATTTT
>TRBV3-1/TRBV3-2|TRBJ1-4|.|TRBD1
CASRTGSEKLFF
TGTGCCAGCAGGACAGGGAGTGAAAAACTGTTTTTT
>TRBV7-2|TRBJ2-4|.|TRBD1
CASKDRESKNIQYF
TGTGCCAGCAAGGACAGGGAATCCAAAAACATTCAGTACTTC
>TRBV3-1/TRBV3-2|TRBJ1-6|.|.
CASSQGGSYNSPLHF
TGTGCCAGCAGCCAGGGAGGGTCCTATAATTCACCCCTCCACTTT
>TRBV6-5|TRBJ2-1|.|.
CAARGSSYNEQFF
TGTGCCGCACGGGGTAGTTCCTACAATGAGCAGTTCTTC
>TRBV19|TRBJ2-7|.|TRBD1
CASSPRTGTDREQYF
TGTGCCAGTAGTCCTCGGACCGGGACAGACCGCGAGCAGTACTTC
>TRBV6-5|TRBJ2-7|.|TRBD1
CASSYSGQGNSEQYF
TGTGCCAGCAGTTACTCAGGACAGGGTAACAGCGAGCAGTACTTC
>TRBV6-5|TRBJ2-5|.|TRBD1
CASSLQGRGQETQYF
TGTGCCAGCAGTTTACAGGGGAGAGGGCAAGAGACCCAGTACTTC